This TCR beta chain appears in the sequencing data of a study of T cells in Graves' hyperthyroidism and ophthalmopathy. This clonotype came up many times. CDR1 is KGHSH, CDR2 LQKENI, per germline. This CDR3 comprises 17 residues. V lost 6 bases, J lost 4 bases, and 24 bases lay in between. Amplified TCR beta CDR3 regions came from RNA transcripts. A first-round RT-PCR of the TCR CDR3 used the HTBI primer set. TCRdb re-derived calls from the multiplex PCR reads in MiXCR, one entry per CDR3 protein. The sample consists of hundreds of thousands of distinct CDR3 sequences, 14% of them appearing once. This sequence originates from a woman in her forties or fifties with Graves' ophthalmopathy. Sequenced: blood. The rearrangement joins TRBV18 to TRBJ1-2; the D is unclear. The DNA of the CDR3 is TGTGCCAGCTCCCCCTTGGGGTCTGGCCCTGTACTCTATGGCTACACCTTC. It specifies CASSPLGSGPVLYGYTF.